This TCR beta chain was identified during a study of T cells in Graves' hyperthyroidism and ophthalmopathy. The study's findings and limits: Researchers report that a 13 V-J model separated ophthalmopathy from stable hyperthyroidism.

Amplification targeted TCR beta CDR3 regions from RNA transcripts. The HTBI primer set served for first-round RT-PCR of the TCR CDR3. TCRdb re-called the multiplex PCR reads with MiXCR, one entry per CDR3 protein. The sample consists of 300,000 or so distinct CDR3 sequences, 21% of them appearing once. This clonotype has a count of ten or more. No antigen is known for it. The germline V gene has CDR1 SGHRS and CDR2 YFSETQ. With V trimmed by 2 bases and J by 3 bases, 6 bases remained unmatched. The CDR3 is made up of 15 amino acids. The sequence was collected from a woman aged 50 to 60 with Graves' hyperthyroidism. The source material was blood. The chain recombines TRBV5-1 with TRBJ2-3; 7 bases line up with TRBD2. CDR3 sequence: CASSFRDYRTDTQYF. CDR3 DNA: TGCGCCAGCAGCTTCAGGGACTACCGAACAGATACGCAGTATTTT.